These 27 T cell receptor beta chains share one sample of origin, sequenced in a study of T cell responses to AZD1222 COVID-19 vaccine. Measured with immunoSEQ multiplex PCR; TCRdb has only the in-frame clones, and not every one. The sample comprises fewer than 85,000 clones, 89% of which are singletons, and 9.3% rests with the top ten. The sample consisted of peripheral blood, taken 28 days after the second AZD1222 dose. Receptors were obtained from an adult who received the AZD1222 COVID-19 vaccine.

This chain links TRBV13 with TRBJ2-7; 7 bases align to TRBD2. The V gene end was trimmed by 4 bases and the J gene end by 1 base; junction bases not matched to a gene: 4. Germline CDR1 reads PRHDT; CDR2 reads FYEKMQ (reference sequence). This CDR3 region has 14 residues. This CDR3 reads CASSSGLESYEQYV. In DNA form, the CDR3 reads TGTGCCAGCAGCTCAGGACTAGAGTCCTACGAGCAGTACGTC.

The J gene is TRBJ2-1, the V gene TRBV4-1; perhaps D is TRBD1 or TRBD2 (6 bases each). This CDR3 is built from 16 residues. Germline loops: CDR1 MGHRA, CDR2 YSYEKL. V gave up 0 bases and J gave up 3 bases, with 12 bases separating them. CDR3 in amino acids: CASSQDEQGLYNEQFF. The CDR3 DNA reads TGCGCCAGCAGCCAAGATGAACAGGGACTCTACAATGAGCAGTTCTTC.

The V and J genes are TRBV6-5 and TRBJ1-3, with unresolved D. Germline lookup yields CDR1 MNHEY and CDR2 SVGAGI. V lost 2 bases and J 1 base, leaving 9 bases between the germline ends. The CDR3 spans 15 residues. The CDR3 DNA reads TGTGCCAGCAGTTACGGAGGGCCTTCTGGAAACACCATATATTTT. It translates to CASSYGGPSGNTIYF.

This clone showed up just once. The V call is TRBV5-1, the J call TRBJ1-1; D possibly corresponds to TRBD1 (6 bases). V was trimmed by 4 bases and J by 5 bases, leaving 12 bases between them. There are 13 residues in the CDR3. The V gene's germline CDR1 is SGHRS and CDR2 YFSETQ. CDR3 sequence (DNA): TGCGCCAGCAGCGGGGCAGGGGATACTGAAGCTTTCTTT. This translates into CASSGAGDTEAFF.

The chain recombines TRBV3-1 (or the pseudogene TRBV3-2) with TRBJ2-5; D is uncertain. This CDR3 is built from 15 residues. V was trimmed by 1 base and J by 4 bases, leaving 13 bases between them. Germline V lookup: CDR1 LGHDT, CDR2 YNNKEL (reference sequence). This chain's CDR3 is CASSQVPGWGETQYF. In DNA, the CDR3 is TGTGCCAGCAGCCAAGTACCAGGCTGGGGAGAGACCCAGTACTTC.

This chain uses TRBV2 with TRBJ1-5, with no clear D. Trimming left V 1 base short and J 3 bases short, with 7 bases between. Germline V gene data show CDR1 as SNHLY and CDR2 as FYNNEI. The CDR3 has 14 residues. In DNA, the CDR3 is TGTGCCAGCAGTGAAGTGGGGTACAATCAGCCCCAGCATTTT. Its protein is CASSEVGYNQPQHF. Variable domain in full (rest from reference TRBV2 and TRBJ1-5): EPEVTQTPSHQVTQMGQEVILRCVPISNHLYFYWYRQILGQKVEFLVSFYNNEISEKSEIFDDQFSVERPDGSNFTLKIRSTKLEDSAMYFCASSEVGYNQPQHFGDGTRLSIL.

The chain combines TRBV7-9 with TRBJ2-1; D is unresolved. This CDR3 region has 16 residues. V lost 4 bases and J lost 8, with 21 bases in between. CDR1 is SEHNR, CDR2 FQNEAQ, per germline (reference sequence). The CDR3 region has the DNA TGTGCCAGCAGCTCCGTAGGTGTTGGGATGATATATGAGCAGTTCTTC. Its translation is CASSSVGVGMIYEQFF.

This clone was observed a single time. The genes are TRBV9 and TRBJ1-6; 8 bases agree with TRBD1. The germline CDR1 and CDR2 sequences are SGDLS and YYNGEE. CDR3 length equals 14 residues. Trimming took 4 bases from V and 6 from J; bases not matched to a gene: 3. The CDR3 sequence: CASSRTGSNSPLHF. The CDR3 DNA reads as TGTGCCAGCAGCCGGACAGGGTCTAATTCACCCCTCCACTTT.

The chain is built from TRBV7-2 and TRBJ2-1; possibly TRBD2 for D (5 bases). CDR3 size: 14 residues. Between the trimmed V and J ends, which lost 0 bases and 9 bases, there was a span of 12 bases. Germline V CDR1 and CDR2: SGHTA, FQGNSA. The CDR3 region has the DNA TGTGCCAGCAGCTTAGCGAAGGCTAGCAGTGAGCAGTTCTTC. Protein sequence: CASSLAKASSEQFF.

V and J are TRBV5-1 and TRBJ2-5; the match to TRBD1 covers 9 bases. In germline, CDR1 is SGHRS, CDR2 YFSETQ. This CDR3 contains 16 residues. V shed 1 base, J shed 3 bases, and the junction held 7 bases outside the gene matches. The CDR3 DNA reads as TGCGCCAGCAGCTTGACCCCGACAGGGGGGAAAGAGACCCAGTACTTC. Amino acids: CASSLTPTGGKETQYF.

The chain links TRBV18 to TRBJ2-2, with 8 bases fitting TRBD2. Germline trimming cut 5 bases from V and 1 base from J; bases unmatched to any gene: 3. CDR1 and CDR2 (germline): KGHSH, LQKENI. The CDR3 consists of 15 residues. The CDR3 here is CASSTTSGNTGELFF. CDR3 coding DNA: TGTGCCAGCTCAACTACTAGCGGGAACACCGGGGAGCTGTTTTTT.

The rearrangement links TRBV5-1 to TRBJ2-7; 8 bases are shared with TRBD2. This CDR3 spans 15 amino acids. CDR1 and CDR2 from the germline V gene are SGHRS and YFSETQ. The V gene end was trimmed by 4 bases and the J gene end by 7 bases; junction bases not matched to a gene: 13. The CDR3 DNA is TGCGCCAGCAGCATTGGGACTAGGGCTTGGGGGGAGCAGTACTTC. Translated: CASSIGTRAWGEQYF.

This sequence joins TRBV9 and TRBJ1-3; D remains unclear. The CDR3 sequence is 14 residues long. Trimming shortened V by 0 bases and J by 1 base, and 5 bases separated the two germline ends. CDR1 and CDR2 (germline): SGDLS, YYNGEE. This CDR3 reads CASSVVTSGNTIYF. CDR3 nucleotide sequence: TGTGCCAGCAGCGTAGTCACGTCTGGAAACACCATATATTTT.

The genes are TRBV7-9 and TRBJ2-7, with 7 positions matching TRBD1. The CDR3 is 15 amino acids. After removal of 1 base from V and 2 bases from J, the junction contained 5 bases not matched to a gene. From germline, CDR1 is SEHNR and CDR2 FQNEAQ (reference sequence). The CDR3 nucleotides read TGTGCCAGCAGCTTAGAGGCAGGGGGACCCTACGAGCAGTACTTC. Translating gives CASSLEAGGPYEQYF.

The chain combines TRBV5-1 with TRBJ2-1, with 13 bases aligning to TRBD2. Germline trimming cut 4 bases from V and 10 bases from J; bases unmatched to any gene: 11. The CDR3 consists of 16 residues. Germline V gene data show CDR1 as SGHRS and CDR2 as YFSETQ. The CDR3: CASSPFGLAGVSEQFF. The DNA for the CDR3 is TGCGCCAGCAGCCCCTTTGGACTAGCGGGGGTTTCCGAGCAGTTCTTC.

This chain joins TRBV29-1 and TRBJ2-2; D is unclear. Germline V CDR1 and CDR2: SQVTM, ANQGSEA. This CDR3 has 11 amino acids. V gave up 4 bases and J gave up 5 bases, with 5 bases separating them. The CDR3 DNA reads TGCAGCGTTGTAGGGACCGGGGAGCTGTTTTTT. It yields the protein CSVVGTGELFF.

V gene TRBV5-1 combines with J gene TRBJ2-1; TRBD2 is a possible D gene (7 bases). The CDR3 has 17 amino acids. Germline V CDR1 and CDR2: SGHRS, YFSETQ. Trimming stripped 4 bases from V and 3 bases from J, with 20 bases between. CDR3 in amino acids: CASSGGGSNGGYNEQFF. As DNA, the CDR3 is TGCGCCAGCAGCGGGGGCGGGAGTAACGGCGGCTACAATGAGCAGTTCTTC.

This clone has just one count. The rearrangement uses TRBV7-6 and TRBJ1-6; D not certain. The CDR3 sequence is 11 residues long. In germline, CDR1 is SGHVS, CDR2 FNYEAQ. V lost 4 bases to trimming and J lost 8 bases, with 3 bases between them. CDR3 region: CASSSDSPLHF. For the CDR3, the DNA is TGTGCCAGCAGCTCGGATTCACCCCTCCACTTT.

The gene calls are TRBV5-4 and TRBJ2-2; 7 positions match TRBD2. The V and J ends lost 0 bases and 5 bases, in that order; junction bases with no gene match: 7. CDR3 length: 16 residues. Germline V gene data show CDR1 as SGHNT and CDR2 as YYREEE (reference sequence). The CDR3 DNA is TGTGCCAGCAGCTTGGCAGTGGGCGGGGGAACCGGGGAGCTGTTTTTT. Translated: CASSLAVGGGTGELFF.

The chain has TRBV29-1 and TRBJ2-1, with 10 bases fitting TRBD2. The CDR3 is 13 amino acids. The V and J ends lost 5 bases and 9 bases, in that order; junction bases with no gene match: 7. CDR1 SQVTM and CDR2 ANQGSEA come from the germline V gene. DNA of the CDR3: TGCAGCGTTTACGCCGGGACTAGCGTTGAGCAGTTCTTC. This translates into CSVYAGTSVEQFF.

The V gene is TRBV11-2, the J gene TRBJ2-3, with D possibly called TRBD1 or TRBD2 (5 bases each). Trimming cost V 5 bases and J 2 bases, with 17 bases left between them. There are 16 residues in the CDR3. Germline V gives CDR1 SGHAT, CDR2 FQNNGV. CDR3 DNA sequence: TGTGCCAGCAGCCCAGACCGGGGCGGACCCACAGATACGCAGTATTTT. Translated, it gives CASSPDRGGPTDTQYF.

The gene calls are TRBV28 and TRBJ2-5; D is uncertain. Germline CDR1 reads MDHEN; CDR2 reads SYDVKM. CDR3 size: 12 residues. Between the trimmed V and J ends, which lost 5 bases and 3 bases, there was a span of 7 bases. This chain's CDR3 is CASSVREETQYF. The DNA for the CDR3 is TGTGCCAGCAGTGTTAGGGAAGAGACCCAGTACTTC.

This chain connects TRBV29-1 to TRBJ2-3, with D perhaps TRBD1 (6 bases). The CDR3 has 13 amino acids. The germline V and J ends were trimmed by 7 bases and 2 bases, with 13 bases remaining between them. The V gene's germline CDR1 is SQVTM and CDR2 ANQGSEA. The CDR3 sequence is CSESTGVTDTQYF. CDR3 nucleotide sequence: TGCAGCGAATCGACAGGAGTCACAGATACGCAGTATTTT.

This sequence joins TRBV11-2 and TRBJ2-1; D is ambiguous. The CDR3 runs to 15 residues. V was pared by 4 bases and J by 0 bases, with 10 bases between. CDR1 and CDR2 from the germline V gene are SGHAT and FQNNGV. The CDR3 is CASSSSSSSYNEQFF. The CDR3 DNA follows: TGTGCCAGCAGCTCTTCGTCAAGCTCCTACAATGAGCAGTTCTTC.

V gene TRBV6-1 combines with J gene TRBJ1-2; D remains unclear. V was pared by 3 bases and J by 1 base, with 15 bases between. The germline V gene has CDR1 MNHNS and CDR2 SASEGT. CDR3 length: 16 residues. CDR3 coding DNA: TGTGCCAGCAGTGATCGAACAGCCCCTCGTAACTATGGCTACACCTTC. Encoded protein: CASSDRTAPRNYGYTF.

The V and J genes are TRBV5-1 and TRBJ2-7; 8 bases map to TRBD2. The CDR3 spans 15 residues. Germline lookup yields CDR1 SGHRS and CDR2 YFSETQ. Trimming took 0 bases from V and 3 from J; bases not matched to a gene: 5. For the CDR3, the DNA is TGCGCCAGCAGCTTGGTGGCGGGAGGAGGCTACGAGCAGTACGTC. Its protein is CASSLVAGGGYEQYV.

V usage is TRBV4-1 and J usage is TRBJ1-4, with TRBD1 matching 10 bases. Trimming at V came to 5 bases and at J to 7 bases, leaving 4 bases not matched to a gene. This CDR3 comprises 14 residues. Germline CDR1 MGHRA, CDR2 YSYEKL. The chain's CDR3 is CASSSRDRGEKLFF. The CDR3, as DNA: TGCGCCAGCAGCTCCCGGGACAGGGGTGAAAAACTGTTTTTT.